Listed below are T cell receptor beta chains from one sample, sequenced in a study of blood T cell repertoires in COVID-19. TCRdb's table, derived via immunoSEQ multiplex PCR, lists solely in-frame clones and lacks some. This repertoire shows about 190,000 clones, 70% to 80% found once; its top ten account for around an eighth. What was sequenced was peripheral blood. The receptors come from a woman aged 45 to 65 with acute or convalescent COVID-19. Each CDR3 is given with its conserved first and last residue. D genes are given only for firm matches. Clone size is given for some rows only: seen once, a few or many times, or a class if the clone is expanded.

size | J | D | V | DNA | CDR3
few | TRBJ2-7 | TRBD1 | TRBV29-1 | TGCAGCGTTGTAACCCACACAGGGGGCGAGCAGTACTTC | CSVVTHTGGEQYF
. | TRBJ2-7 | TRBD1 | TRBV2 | TGTGCCAGCAGTGGACAGGGGTTCGACGAGCAGTACTTC | CASSGQGFDEQYF
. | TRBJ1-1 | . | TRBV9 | TGTGCCAGCAGCCCTCCCGGACTTACGAACACTGAAGCTTTCTTT | CASSPPGLTNTEAFF
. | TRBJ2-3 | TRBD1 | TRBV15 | TGTGCCACCAGCACAAGACAGGGACGGACAGATACGCAGTATTTT | CATSTRQGRTDTQYF
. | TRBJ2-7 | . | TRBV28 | TGTGCCAGCAGCCTTTACTCGACCTACGAGCAGTACTTC | CASSLYSTYEQYF
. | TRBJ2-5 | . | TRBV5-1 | TGCGCCAGCAGCTATAAGGACCAGGGGTGGGAGACCCAGTACTTC | CASSYKDQGWETQYF
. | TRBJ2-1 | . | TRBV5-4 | TGTGCCAGCAGCTTTTTGGGCGGGAATCGTAATGAGCAGTTCTTC | CASSFLGGNRNEQFF
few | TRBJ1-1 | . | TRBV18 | TGTGCCAGCTCACCAAGTATGACACTAGCTGAAGCTTTCTTT | CASSPSMTLAEAFF
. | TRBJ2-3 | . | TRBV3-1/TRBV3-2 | TGTGCCAGCGGGTTAGCGTATACGCAGTATTTT | CASGLAYTQYF
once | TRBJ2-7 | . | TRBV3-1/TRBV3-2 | TGTGCCAGCAGCCAAGAGCCCCAGGGCCACGAGCAGTACTTC | CASSQEPQGHEQYF
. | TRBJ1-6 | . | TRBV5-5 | TGTGCCAGCAGCTTTATCTCGGGACAAGGCCCTTCTTCACCCCTCCACTTT | CASSFISGQGPSSPLHF
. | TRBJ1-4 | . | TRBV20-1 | TGCAGTGCTAGAGGAGGTCAAAAACTGTTTTTT | CSARGGQKLFF
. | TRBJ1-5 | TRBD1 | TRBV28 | TGTGCCAGTTCGTGGGGACAGGGGTCACAGCCCCAGCATTTT | CASSWGQGSQPQHF
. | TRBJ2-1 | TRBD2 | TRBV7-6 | TGTGCCAGCAGCGAGACTAGCGGGGGACCCTACAATGAGCAGTTCTTC | CASSETSGGPYNEQFF
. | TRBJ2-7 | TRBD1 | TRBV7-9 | TGTGCCAGCAGCTTAGACAGGGGTTGGAGGAGTTCCTACGAGCAGTACTTC | CASSLDRGWRSSYEQYF
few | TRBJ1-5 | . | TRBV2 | TGTGCCAGCAGTGAAGGCCGGGGTAGGTATCAGCCCCAGCATTTT | CASSEGRGRYQPQHF
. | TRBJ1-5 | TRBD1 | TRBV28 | TGTGCCAGCAGGCCCACAGGGGGCTTTAGCAATCAGCCCCAGCATTTT | CASRPTGGFSNQPQHF
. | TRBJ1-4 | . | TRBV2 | TGTGCCAGCGAGGAGCCAGGGACTTCTGAAAAACTGTTTTTT | CASEEPGTSEKLFF
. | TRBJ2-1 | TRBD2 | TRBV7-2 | TGTGCCAGCAGGCAGCCGGGACTAGCGACCACCAATGAGCAGTTCTTC | CASRQPGLATTNEQFF
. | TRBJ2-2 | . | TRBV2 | TGTGCCAGCAAACACTGGGGGGCGAACACCGGGGAGCTGTTTTTT | CASKHWGANTGELFF
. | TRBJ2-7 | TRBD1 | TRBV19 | TGTGCCAGTAGAGACACCGGGACAGGGCCCTACGAGCAGTACTTC | CASRDTGTGPYEQYF
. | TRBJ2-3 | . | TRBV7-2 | TGTGCCAGCAGCTTAACTAGCCCCTCTGGCACAGATACGCAGTATTTT | CASSLTSPSGTDTQYF
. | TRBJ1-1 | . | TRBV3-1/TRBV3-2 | TGTGCCAGCAGCCAGGCAGACAGAGGAACTGAAGCTTTCTTT | CASSQADRGTEAFF
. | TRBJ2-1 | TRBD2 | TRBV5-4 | TGTGCCAGCAGCTCCCTAGCGGGAGGGGCCTACAATGAGCAGTTCTTC | CASSSLAGGAYNEQFF
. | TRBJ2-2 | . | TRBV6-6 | TGTGCCAGCAGTTTCGCCCAGGGGACCGGGGAGCTGTTTTTT | CASSFAQGTGELFF
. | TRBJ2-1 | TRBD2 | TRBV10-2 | TGCGCCAGCAGGCCTGGGCGGGGGGCCTACAATGAGCAGTTCTTC | CASRPGRGAYNEQFF
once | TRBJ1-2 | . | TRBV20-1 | TGCAGTGCTAACCAAAGGGGTGGCTACACCTTC | CSANQRGGYTF
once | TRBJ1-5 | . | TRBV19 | TGTGCCAGTAGCACCCTTGACCAGGGGCGGCATCAGCCCCAGCATTTT | CASSTLDQGRHQPQHF
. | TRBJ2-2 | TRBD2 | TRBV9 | TGTGCCAGCAGCGTAGATCGGGGGGACGCGTGGAACACCGGGGAGCTGTTTTTT | CASSVDRGDAWNTGELFF
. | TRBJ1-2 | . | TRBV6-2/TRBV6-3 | TGTGCCAGCAGTTCTACCCCCCAGGCTAACTATGGCTACACCTTC | CASSSTPQANYGYTF
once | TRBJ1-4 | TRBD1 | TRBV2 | TGTGCCAGCAGTGAAGCGACAGGGGGGGATGAAAAACTGTTTTTT | CASSEATGGDEKLFF
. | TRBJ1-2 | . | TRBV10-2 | TGCGCCAGCAGTGAACCCCGGGAGGGCCCCTATGGCTACATCTTC | CASSEPREGPYGYIF
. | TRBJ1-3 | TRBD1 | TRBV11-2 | TGTGCCAGCAGCTGGGGAGGCAGCTGGGACAGGGAAGAGACCATATATTTT | CASSWGGSWDREETIYF
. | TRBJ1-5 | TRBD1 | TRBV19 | TGTGCCAGTAGTATCTTAGGGACAGGGCCCCAGCATTTT | CASSILGTGPQHF
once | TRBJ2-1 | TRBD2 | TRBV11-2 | TGTGCCAGCAGCTTCGGACTAGCGGGAGTCCCTGAGCAGTTCTTC | CASSFGLAGVPEQFF
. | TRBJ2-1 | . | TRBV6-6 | TGTGCCAGCAGTTCCCCTAACAATGAGCAGTTCTTC | CASSSPNNEQFF
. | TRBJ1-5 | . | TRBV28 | TGTGCCAGCAGTTTATCCCCCGGGAGGCAGCCCCAGCATTTT | CASSLSPGRQPQHF
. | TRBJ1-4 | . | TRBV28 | TGTGCCAGCAGTCTCCGGGACACCAATGAAAAACTGTTTTTT | CASSLRDTNEKLFF
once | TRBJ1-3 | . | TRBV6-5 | TGTGCCAGCAGCAGCCCGGGGAACACCATATATTTT | CASSSPGNTIYF
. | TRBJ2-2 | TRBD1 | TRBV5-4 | TGTGCCAGCAGCAACCCATACAGGGGGCGCAACACCGGGGAGCTGTTTTTT | CASSNPYRGRNTGELFF
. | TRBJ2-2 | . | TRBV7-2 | TGTGCCAGCAGCCCAGGGTTGAACACCGGGGAGCTGTTTTTT | CASSPGLNTGELFF
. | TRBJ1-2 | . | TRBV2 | TGTGCCAGCAGTGAATGGGGCTCTAGCTATGGCTACACCTTC | CASSEWGSSYGYTF
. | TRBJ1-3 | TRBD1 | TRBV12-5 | TGTGCTAGTGTCCAGAACAGGGGGGACACCATATATTTT | CASVQNRGDTIYF
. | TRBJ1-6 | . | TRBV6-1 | TGTGCCAGCAGTGAAATGGGGGGGGATTGGGGCCACTTT | CASSEMGGDWGHF
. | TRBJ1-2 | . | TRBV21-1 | TGTGCCAGCAGCACCTCACCAAACCCGGGACAGGCCCTACCAAACTATGGCTACACCTTC | CASSTSPNPGQALPNYGYTF
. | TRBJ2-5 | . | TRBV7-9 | TGTGCCAGCAGCTTAAGCAATGCGGGCGTTTTGGAGACCCAGTACTTC | CASSLSNAGVLETQYF
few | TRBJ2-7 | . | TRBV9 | TGTGCCAGCACCACGGAAGCGAGCTCCTACGAGCAGTACTTC | CASTTEASSYEQYF
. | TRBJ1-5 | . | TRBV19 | TGTGCCAGTAGTATGGGGGGTCTGGTTTATCAGCCCCAGCATTTT | CASSMGGLVYQPQHF
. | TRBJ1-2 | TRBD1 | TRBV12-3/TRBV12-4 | TGTGCCAGCAGTACACAGGGGGCTGGCTACACCTTC | CASSTQGAGYTF
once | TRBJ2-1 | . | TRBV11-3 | TGTGCCAGCAGCTCACCCCCGAGGAATGAGCAGTTCTTC | CASSSPPRNEQFF
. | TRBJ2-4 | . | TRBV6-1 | TGTGCCAGCAGTGACAGGGGTCGAGGAAACATTCAGTACTTC | CASSDRGRGNIQYF
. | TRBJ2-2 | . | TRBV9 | TGTGCCAGCAGCGTAGTCGGGGGGAACACCGGGGAGCTGTTTTTT | CASSVVGGNTGELFF
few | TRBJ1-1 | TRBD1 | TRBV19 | TGTGCCAGTAGTATAATCAGGGGGAATATGAACACTGAAGCTTTCTTT | CASSIIRGNMNTEAFF
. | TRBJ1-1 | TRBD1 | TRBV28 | TGTGCCAGCAGTCCTCTGGAGGGGGCAAAGGCCACTGAAGCTTTCTTT | CASSPLEGAKATEAFF
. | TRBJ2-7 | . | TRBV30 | TGTGCCTGGAGTCGAGGGTTCTACGAGCAGTACTTC | CAWSRGFYEQYF
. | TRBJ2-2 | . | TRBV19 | TGTGCCAGTAGTATAGGAACAGGGTCTCCCGGGGAGCTGTTTTTT | CASSIGTGSPGELFF
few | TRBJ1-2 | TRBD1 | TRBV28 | TGTGCCAGCAGTTTCAGAGCGACAGGGGGGAACTATGGCTACACCTTC | CASSFRATGGNYGYTF
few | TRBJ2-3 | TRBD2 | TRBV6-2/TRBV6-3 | TGTGCCAGCAGTGACTCCATAGCGGGAAGCACAGATACGCAGTATTTT | CASSDSIAGSTDTQYF
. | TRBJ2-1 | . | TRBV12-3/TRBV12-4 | TGTGCCAGCAGTTTCAACAGGGAGGAGCAGTTCTTC | CASSFNREEQFF
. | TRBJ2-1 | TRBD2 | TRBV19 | TGTGCCAGTAGTCCGTACTCAGCGGGGAACAATGAGCAGTTCTTC | CASSPYSAGNNEQFF